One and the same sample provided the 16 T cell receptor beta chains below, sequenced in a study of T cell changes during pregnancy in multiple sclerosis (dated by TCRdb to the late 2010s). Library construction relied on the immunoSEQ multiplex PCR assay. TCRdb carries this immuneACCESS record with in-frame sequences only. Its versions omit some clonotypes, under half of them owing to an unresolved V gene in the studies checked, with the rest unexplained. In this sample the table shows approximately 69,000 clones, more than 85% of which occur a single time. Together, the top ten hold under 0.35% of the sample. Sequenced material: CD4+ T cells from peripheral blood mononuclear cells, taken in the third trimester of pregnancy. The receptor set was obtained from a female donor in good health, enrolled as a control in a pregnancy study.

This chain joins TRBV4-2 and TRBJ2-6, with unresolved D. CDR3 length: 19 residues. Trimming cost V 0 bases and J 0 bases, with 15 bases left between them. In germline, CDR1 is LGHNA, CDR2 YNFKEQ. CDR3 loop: CASSQDTALLRSGANVLTF. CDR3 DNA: TGTGCCAGCAGCCAAGATACTGCGCTCTTACGCTCTGGGGCCAACGTCCTGACTTTC.

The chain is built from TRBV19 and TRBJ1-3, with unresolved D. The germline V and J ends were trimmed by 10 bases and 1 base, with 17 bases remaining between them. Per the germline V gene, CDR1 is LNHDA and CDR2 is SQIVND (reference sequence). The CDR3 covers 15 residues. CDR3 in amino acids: CATETRHRSGNTIYF. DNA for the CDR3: TGTGCCACCGAGACTAGACACCGTTCTGGAAACACCATATATTTT.

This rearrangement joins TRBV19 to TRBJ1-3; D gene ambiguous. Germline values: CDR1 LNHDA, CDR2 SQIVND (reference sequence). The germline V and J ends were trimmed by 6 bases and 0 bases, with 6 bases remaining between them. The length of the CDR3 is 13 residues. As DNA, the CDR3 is TGTGCCAGTAGACGTAGCTCTGGAAACACCATATATTTT. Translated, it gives CASRRSSGNTIYF.

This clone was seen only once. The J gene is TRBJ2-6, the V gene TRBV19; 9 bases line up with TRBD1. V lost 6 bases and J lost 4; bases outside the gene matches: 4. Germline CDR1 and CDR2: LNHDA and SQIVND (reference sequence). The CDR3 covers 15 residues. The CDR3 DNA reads TGTGCCAGTAGCGGACAGGGGCTCGGGGCCAACGTCCTGACTTTC. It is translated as CASSGQGLGANVLTF.

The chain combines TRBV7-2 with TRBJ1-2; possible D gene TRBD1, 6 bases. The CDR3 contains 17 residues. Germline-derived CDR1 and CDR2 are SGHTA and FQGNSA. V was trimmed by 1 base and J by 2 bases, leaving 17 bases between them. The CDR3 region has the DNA TGTGCCAGCAGCTTAGTAGGAACAGGGTCGGCGAACTATGGCTACACCTTC. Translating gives CASSLVGTGSANYGYTF.

The CDR3 region is CARSGASNTEAFF. The CDR3 bases are TGTGCCAGATCGGGAGCCTCGAACACTGAAGCTTTCTTT. V usage is TRBV2 and J usage is TRBJ1-1; no reliable D call. Trimming cost V 9 bases and J 1 base, with 12 bases left between them. Germline V gives CDR1 SNHLY, CDR2 FYNNEI. The CDR3 spans 13 residues.

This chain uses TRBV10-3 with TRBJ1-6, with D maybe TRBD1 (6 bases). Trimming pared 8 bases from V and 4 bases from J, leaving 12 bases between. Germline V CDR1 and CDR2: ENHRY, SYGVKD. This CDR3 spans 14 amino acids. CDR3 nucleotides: TGTGCCATCGCCGTCCAGGGGTATAATTCACCCCTCCACTTT. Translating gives CAIAVQGYNSPLHF.

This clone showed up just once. CDR3 nucleotides: TGTGCCAGCAGCTTCCGAGGGGGCGCATCAGAGACCCAGTACTTC. Its translation: CASSFRGGASETQYF. The chain uses TRBV7-9 and TRBJ2-5; 7 bases agree with TRBD1. This CDR3 has 15 amino acids. CDR1 and CDR2 (germline): SEHNR, FQNEAQ (reference sequence). Losses at the gene ends were 3 bases for V and 4 bases for J; bases not matched to a gene: 8.

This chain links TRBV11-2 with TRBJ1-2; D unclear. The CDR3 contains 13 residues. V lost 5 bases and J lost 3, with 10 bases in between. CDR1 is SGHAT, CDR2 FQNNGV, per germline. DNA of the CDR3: TGTGCCAGCAGCAGTACAGAGTACTATGGCTACACCTTC. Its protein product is CASSSTEYYGYTF.

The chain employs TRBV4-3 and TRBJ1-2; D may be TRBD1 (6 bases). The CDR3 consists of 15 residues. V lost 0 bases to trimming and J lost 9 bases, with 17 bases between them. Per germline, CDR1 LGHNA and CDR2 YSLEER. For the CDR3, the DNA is TGCGCCAGCAGCCAAGAATACAGGGTAGGGTTAAGCTACACCTTC. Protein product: CASSQEYRVGLSYTF.

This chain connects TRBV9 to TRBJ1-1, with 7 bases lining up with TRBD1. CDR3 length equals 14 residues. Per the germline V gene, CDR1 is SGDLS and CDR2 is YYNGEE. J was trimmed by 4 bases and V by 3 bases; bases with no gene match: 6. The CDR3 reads CASSANRGGTEAFF. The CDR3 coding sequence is TGTGCCAGCAGCGCTAACAGGGGTGGCACTGAAGCTTTCTTT.

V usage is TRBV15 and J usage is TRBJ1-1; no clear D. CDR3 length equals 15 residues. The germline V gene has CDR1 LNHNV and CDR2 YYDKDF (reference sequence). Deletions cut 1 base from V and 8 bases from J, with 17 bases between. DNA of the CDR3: TGTGCCACCAGCAGAGTTACGCCCAACATCGAAGAAGCTTTCTTT. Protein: CATSRVTPNIEEAFF.

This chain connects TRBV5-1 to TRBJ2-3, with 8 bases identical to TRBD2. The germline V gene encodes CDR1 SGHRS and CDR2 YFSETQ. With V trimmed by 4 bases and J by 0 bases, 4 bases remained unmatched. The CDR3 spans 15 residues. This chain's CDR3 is CASSISGVSTDTQYF. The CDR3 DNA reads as TGCGCCAGCAGCATTAGCGGGGTGAGCACAGATACGCAGTATTTT.

In DNA, the CDR3 is TGTGCCAGCAGTTTTGGACTAGCGGGGCGGTACAATGAGCAGTTCTTC. Protein product: CASSFGLAGRYNEQFF. This rearrangement joins TRBV2 to TRBJ2-1, with 12 bases identical to TRBD2. The CDR3 runs to 16 residues. V dropped 5 bases and J dropped 4; count of bases not matched to a gene: 6. Germline V gives CDR1 SNHLY, CDR2 FYNNEI.

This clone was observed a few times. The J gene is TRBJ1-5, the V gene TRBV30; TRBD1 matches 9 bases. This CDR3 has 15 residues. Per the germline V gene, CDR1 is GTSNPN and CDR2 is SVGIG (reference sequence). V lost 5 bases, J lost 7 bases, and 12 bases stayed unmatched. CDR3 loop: CAWCDRDRVNQPQHF. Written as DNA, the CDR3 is TGTGCCTGGTGTGACCGGGACAGGGTCAACCAGCCCCAGCATTTT.

CDR3 protein: CASSILDRGPYEQYF. The CDR3 nucleotides read TGTGCCAGTAGTATTCTGGACAGGGGGCCCTACGAGCAGTACTTC. The V and J genes are TRBV19 and TRBJ2-7; 11 bases are a match to TRBD1. The germline V gene has CDR1 LNHDA and CDR2 SQIVND (reference sequence). V dropped 3 bases and J dropped 2; count of bases not matched to a gene: 3. The CDR3 sequence is 15 residues long.